This TCR beta chain was found in a study of OX40 agonist ivuxolimab in advanced cancers. Background on the study: Patients took ivuxolimab, an agonistic anti-OX40 (CD134) antibody. Findings and limits, study-wide: Relative to CD4+, CD8+ T cells held more expanded clones on average.

TCRdb keeps only in-frame clones here, not all; method: immunoSEQ multiplex PCR. The sample yields tens of thousands of clones, 84% seen once. Points on this clone: Antigen unknown.

CDR1 is SSHAT and CDR2 is FNYEAQ in the germline V gene (reference sequence). V gave up 7 bases and J gave up 2 bases; unmatched junction bases: 7. This CDR3 is 15 amino acids long. The investigators sampled blood at baseline, at cycle 4 day 1, and at cycle 7 day 1. Source: CD4+ or CD8+ T cells sorted from blood, taken in a trial of the OX40 agonist ivuxolimab. V gene TRBV7-7 combines with J gene TRBJ2-2; TRBD1 matches 7 bases. This clonotype originated in an adult with an advanced solid tumor such as melanoma, head and neck, liver or kidney cancer. The CDR3 loop reads CASTEGAGNTGELFF. The CDR3 nucleotides are TGTGCCAGCACCGAGGGGGCGGGTAACACCGGGGAGCTGTTTTTT. The full variable domain, with the rest looked up from reference TRBV7-7 and TRBJ2-2, is GAGVSQSPRYKVTKRGQDVTLRCDPISSHATLYWYQQALGQGPEFLTYFNYEAQPDKSGLPSDRFSAERPEGSISTLTIQRTEQRDSAMYRCASTEGAGNTGELFFGEGSRLTVL.